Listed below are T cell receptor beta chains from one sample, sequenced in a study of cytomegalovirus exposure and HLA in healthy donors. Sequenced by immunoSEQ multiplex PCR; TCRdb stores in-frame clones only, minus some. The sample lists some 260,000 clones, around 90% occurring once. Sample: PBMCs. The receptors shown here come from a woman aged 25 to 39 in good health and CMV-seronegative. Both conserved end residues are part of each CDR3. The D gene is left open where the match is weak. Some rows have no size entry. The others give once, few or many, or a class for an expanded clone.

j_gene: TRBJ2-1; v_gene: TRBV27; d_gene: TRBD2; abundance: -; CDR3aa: CASSLGLAGGEKAYNEQFF; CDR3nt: TGTGCCAGCAGTCTCGGACTAGCGGGAGGGGAGAAGGCCTACAATGAGCAGTTCTTC
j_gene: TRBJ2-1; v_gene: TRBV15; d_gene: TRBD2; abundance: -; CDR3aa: CATRGRASYNEQFF; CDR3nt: TGTGCCACCAGGGGGAGGGCCTCCTACAATGAGCAGTTCTTC
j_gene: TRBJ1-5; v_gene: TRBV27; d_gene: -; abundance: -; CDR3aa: CASSSYGRGYSNQPQHF; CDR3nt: TGTGCCAGCAGTTCATACGGCAGGGGCTATAGCAATCAGCCCCAGCATTTT
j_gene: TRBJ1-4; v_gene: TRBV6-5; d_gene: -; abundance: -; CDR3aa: CASSYARGVNEKLFF; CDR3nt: TGTGCCAGCAGTTACGCCCGGGGAGTTAATGAAAAACTGTTTTTT
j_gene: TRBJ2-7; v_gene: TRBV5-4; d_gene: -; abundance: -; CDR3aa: CASSLGQIPYEQYF; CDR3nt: TGTGCCAGCAGCTTGGGGCAGATTCCCTACGAGCAGTACTTC
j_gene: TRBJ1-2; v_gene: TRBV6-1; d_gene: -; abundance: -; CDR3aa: CASSEGQGISWGYTF; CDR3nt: TGTGCCAGCAGTGAAGGCCAGGGTATTTCTTGGGGCTACACCTTC
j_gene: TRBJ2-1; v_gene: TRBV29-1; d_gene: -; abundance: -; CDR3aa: CSVEAGTFFGEQFF; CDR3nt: TGCAGCGTTGAAGCCGGGACATTCTTCGGTGAGCAGTTCTTC
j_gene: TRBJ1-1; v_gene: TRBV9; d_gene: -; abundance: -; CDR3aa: CASSADELRTEAFF; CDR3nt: TGTGCCAGCAGCGCTGACGAATTGAGGACTGAAGCTTTCTTT
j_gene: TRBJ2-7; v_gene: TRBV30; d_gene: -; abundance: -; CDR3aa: CAWIKGYPLYEQYF; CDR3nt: TGTGCCTGGATCAAGGGGTATCCCCTCTACGAGCAGTACTTC
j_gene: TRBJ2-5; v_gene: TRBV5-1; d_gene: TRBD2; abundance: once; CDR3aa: CASSLEPSGEETQYF; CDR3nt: TGCGCCAGCAGCTTGGAGCCTAGCGGAGAAGAGACCCAGTACTTC
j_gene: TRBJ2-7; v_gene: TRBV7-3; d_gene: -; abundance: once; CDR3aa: CASSEDSYYEQYF; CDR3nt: TGTGCCAGCTCCGAGGACTCCTATTACGAGCAGTACTTC
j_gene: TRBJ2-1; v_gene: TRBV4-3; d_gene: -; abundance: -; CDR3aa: CASSQAAADEQFF; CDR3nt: TGCGCCAGCAGCCAAGCAGCCGCTGATGAGCAGTTCTTC
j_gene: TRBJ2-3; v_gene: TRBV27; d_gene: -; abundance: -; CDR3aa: CASSFWGDTQYF; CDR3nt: TGTGCCAGCAGTTTTTGGGGGGATACGCAGTATTTT
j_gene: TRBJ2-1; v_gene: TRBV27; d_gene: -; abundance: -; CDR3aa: CASSLSPPPYNEQFF; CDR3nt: TGTGCCAGCAGTTTATCCCCCCCGCCCTACAATGAGCAGTTCTTC
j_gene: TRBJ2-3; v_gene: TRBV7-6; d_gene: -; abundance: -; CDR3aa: CASSPGGDTDTQYF; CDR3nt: TGTGCCAGCAGCCCAGGGGGGGACACAGATACGCAGTATTTT
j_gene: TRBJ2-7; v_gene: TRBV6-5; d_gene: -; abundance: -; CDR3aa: CASSPTETYEQYF; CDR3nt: TGTGCCAGCAGCCCAACCGAAACCTACGAGCAGTACTTC
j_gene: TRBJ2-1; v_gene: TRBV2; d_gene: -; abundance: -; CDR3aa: CASSLRGTDYNNEQFF; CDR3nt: TGTGCCAGCAGTTTACGGGGGACAGACTACAACAATGAGCAGTTCTTC
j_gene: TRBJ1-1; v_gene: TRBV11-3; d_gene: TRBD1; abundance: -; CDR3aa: CASSRRDSEAFF; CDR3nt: TGTGCCAGCAGCCGCAGGGACAGTGAAGCTTTCTTT